One and the same sample provided the 11 T cell receptor beta chains below, sequenced in a study of cytotoxic CD8 clonotypes in ibrutinib-treated CLL. Profiled with immunoSEQ multiplex PCR; TCRdb holds only in-frame clones, not every one. The sample contains about 150,000 clones, around 76% of which appear only once. The specimen comprised PBMCs, sampled after 24 months of ibrutinib treatment. These receptors were obtained from a human donor with chronic lymphocytic leukemia.

The chain has TRBV29-1 and TRBJ2-3; 10 nucleotides line up with TRBD2. The CDR3 has 15 amino acids. Germline V CDR1 and CDR2: SQVTM, ANQGSEA. The trim removed 3 bases at V and 0 bases at J, leaving 3 bases unmatched. The CDR3 reads CSVDSGRTSTDTQYF. CDR3 coding DNA: TGCAGCGTTGATAGCGGGAGGACGAGCACAGATACGCAGTATTTT.

The chain employs TRBV30 and TRBJ2-1; possibly TRBD2 for D (6 bases). The CDR3 runs to 15 residues. V was shortened by 0 bases and J by 2 bases, with 11 bases between the two germline ends. CDR1 is GTSNPN, CDR2 SVGIG, per germline (reference sequence). The CDR3 DNA is TGTGCCTGGAGTGTAGAGCGGGCCCCCTACAATGAGCAGTTCTTC. It specifies CAWSVERAPYNEQFF.

The genes are TRBV6-5 and TRBJ2-7; D is unresolved. The CDR3 has 11 residues. Trimming took off 5 bases at V and 3 bases at J, with 5 bases between the two ends. Germline V lookup: CDR1 MNHEY, CDR2 SVGAGI. In DNA, the CDR3 is TGTGCCAGCAGTCACAACTACGAGCAGTACTTC. This encodes CASSHNYEQYF.

The chain recombines TRBV28 with TRBJ1-1; 7 bases fit TRBD1. Germline values: CDR1 MDHEN, CDR2 SYDVKM. V dropped 6 bases and J dropped 4; count of bases not matched to a gene: 8. The CDR3 spans 14 residues. The DNA of the CDR3 is TGTGCCAGCAGCCTAGACAGGGTTAGCACTGAAGCTTTCTTT. Amino acids: CASSLDRVSTEAFF. Supplemented by reference TRBV28 and TRBJ1-1, the full variable domain reads DVKVTQSSRYLVKRTGEKVFLECVQDMDHENMFWYRQDPGLGLRLIYFSYDVKMKEKGDIPEGYSVSREKKERFSLILESASTNQTSMYLCASSLDRVSTEAFFGQGTRLTVV.

For the CDR3, the DNA is TGTGCCATCGGGGCAGGGGATGGGGATACGCAGTATTTT. This codes for CAIGAGDGDTQYF. The V call is TRBV28, the J call TRBJ2-3; TRBD1 might be the D (6 bases). Germline lookup yields CDR1 MDHEN and CDR2 SYDVKM. The V gene lost 10 bases and the J gene lost 6 bases, with 17 bases spanning the gap. This CDR3 comprises 13 residues.

The V call is TRBV7-9, the J call TRBJ1-5, with unresolved D. Germline CDR1 SEHNR, CDR2 FQNEAQ (reference sequence). Trimming pared 1 base from V and 4 bases from J, leaving 8 bases between. The CDR3 contains 14 residues. The DNA of the CDR3 is TGTGCCAGCAGCTTAGATGGGCTAAATCAGCCCCAGCATTTT. It codes for CASSLDGLNQPQHF.

V and J are TRBV27 and TRBJ1-1; D is ambiguous. The CDR3 covers 12 residues. Per the germline V gene, CDR1 is MNHEY and CDR2 is SMNVEV (reference sequence). V dropped 8 bases and J dropped 1 base, with 8 bases sitting between them. CDR3 region: CASRGSNTEAFF. CDR3 bases: TGTGCCAGCCGAGGATCGAACACTGAAGCTTTCTTT.

V is TRBV5-1 and J is TRBJ2-7; a weak D match, TRBD2 (6 bases). Germline V gives CDR1 SGHRS, CDR2 YFSETQ. CDR3 size: 13 residues. V was shortened by 4 bases and J by 6 bases, with 14 bases between the two germline ends. The CDR3 loop is CASSPGDVGEQYF. CDR3 sequence (DNA): TGCGCCAGCAGCCCGGGGGACGTAGGCGAGCAGTACTTC.

This chain links TRBV7-3 with TRBJ1-5; no clear D. Germline CDR1 and CDR2: SGHTA and FQGTGA. The CDR3 consists of 13 residues. Trimming pared 5 bases from V and 7 bases from J, leaving 12 bases between. This chain's CDR3 is CASSPGAGQPQHF. For the CDR3, the DNA is TGTGCCAGCAGCCCCGGCGCGGGCCAGCCCCAGCATTTT.

This chain's CDR3 is CASSDSQGRPVGGELFF. DNA for the CDR3: TGTGCCAGCAGTGACTCCCAGGGACGCCCGGTGGGCGGGGAGCTGTTTTTT. The chain uses TRBV6-4 and TRBJ2-2; D possibly matches TRBD1 or TRBD2 (5 bases each). CDR1 and CDR2 (germline): MRHNA, SNTAGT. CDR3 length: 17 amino acids. Deletions cut 0 bases from V and 7 bases from J, with 18 bases between.

Only one count was recorded for this clone. The chain couples TRBV5-1 to TRBJ2-7, with D possibly being TRBD1 or TRBD2 (5 bases each). This CDR3 spans 15 amino acids. Germline-derived CDR1 and CDR2 are SGHRS and YFSETQ. The V and J ends lost 3 bases and 0 bases respectively, with 13 bases between them. This CDR3 is CASSWGSGTSYEQYF. The CDR3 DNA is TGCGCCAGCAGCTGGGGGTCCGGGACCTCCTACGAGCAGTACTTC.